A single sample is the source of the 11 T cell receptor beta chains below, sequenced in a study of blood T cell repertoires in COVID-19. Generated by immunoSEQ multiplex PCR, the TCRdb table keeps only in-frame clones and is missing some. Of 40,000 to 65,000 clones listed, 60% to 85% are singletons. The sequencing sample was made of peripheral blood. These receptors were collected from a human donor with active or convalescent COVID-19. The donor label of this sample is uncertain.

This clone was found a few times. V gene TRBV7-6 combines with J gene TRBJ1-2; 7 nucleotides line up with TRBD1. The CDR3 sequence is 12 residues long. CDR1 is SGHVS, CDR2 FNYEAQ, per germline. J lost 10 bases, V lost 4 bases, and 6 bases had no gene match. In DNA, the CDR3 is TGTGCCAGCAGCTCCAGACAGGGCCCCTACACCTTC. Protein sequence: CASSSRQGPYTF.

This clone was detected once. J is TRBJ2-3 and V is TRBV5-8, with 13 nucleotides matching TRBD2. Per the germline V gene, CDR1 is SGHTS and CDR2 is YDEGEE. With V trimmed by 4 bases and J by 2 bases, 13 bases remained unmatched. The CDR3 consists of 19 residues. For the CDR3, the DNA is TGTGCCAGCAGCCGAAAGGTGGGGACTAGCGGGATGAACACAGATACGCAGTATTTT. This gives the protein CASSRKVGTSGMNTDTQYF.

The chain links TRBV7-7 to TRBJ2-3, with a tentative D call TRBD1 (6 bases). The CDR3 sequence is 15 residues long. Germline CDR1 is SSHAT and CDR2 is FNYEAQ (reference sequence). The V and J ends lost 2 bases and 3 bases respectively, with 12 bases between them. This chain's CDR3 is CASSLSGQGTDTQYF. The CDR3 DNA reads as TGTGCCAGCAGCTTAAGCGGTCAGGGGACAGATACGCAGTATTTT.

This clone was counted many times. This chain links TRBV19 with TRBJ2-1; no definite D call. The germline V and J ends were trimmed by 3 bases and 12 bases, with 12 bases remaining between them. Germline V CDR1 and CDR2: LNHDA, SQIVND (reference sequence). The CDR3 spans 12 residues. The CDR3 DNA reads as TGTGCCAGTAGTATCGGTTGGCTAGGGCAGTTCTTC. As protein: CASSIGWLGQFF.

The chain combines TRBV24-1 with TRBJ2-7, with D perhaps TRBD1 (5 bases). The CDR3 runs to 13 residues. Germline V lookup: CDR1 KGHDR, CDR2 SFDVKD. V lost 7 bases and J lost 0, with 9 bases in between. The CDR3 DNA reads as TGTGCCACCAGCGACAGTCCCTCCTACGAGCAGTACTTC. This translates into CATSDSPSYEQYF.

This clone was detected once. The V gene is TRBV4-3, the J gene TRBJ1-1, with a weak D call TRBD1 (5 bases). Germline assignment: CDR1 LGHNA and CDR2 YSLEER. V gave up 0 bases and J gave up 0 bases, with 17 bases separating them. The CDR3 has 18 residues. In DNA form, the CDR3 reads TGCGCCAGCAGCCAAGATCTTACTGGGGGGGGGATGAACACTGAAGCTTTCTTT. This translates into CASSQDLTGGGMNTEAFF.

The chain employs TRBV6-6 and TRBJ1-1, with D perhaps matching TRBD1 (6 bases). This CDR3 is 12 amino acids long. Germline CDR1 is MNHNY and CDR2 is SVGAGI (reference sequence). V lost 10 bases and J lost 8, with 17 bases in between. The CDR3 protein is CATNTDGTEAFF. The CDR3 region has the DNA TGTGCCACCAACACCGACGGGACAGAAGCTTTCTTT.

The chain links TRBV19 to TRBJ2-1; 8 nucleotides match TRBD2. V was pared by 7 bases and J by 1 base, with 12 bases of the junction left unmatched. From germline, CDR1 is LNHDA and CDR2 SQIVND (reference sequence). The CDR3 extends over 17 amino acids. The CDR3, as DNA: TGTGCCAGTAAGAGTGGAAGCGGGAGCAAGTCCTACAATGAGCAGTTCTTC. Translating it yields CASKSGSGSKSYNEQFF.

The genes are TRBV3-1 (or the pseudogene TRBV3-2) and TRBJ2-3; 11 nucleotides align to TRBD2. This CDR3 has 18 amino acids. The V segment lost 4 bases and the J segment 7 bases; nucleotides outside the gene matches: 16. CDR1 LGHDT and CDR2 YNNKEL come from the germline V gene (reference sequence). The CDR3 DNA follows: TGTGCCAGCAGCCCGACTAGCGGGATAAGAGAGTACATCTATACGCAGTATTTT. Its protein is CASSPTSGIREYIYTQYF.

V gene TRBV10-3 combines with J gene TRBJ1-1, with D perhaps TRBD1 (5 bases). V shed 0 bases and J shed 5 bases, with 7 bases lying between them. Germline values: CDR1 ENHRY, CDR2 SYGVKD. The CDR3 length is 13 residues. CDR3 DNA: TGTGCCATCAGTGAGTCCCAGGGAACTGAAGCTTTCTTT. It translates to CAISESQGTEAFF.

The rearrangement links TRBV5-6 to TRBJ1-5, with TRBD1 matching over 12 bases. Germline V gene sequence: CDR1 SGHDT, CDR2 YYEEEE. The junction had 3 bases not matched to a gene; V was cut back by 0 bases and J by 5 bases. The CDR3 runs 16 residues. CDR3 sequence: CASSLGGQGAYQPQHF. The CDR3 DNA reads TGTGCCAGCAGCTTGGGGGGACAGGGGGCGTATCAGCCCCAGCATTTT.